These 19 T cell receptor beta chains were all obtained from the same sample, sequenced in a study of spatial heterogeneity in lung cancer. Specified time point: blood at routine non-recurrence follow-up after resection. In TCRdb, the 5' RACE reads were re-called with MiXCR into one record per CDR3 protein. The sample has tens of thousands of distinct CDR3 sequences, 8.5% to 10% seen once. Sample: PBMCs, taken at follow-up. Every receptor here comes from a male donor with early-stage non-small cell lung cancer.

CDR3 nucleotide sequence: TGCGCCAGCAGCCAAGATATTGGGGGCCGAACCTACGAGCAGTACTTC. As protein: CASSQDIGGRTYEQYF. This chain links TRBV4-3 with TRBJ2-7; TRBD1 is a possible D gene (6 bases). V was shortened by 0 bases and J by 2 bases, with 14 bases between the two germline ends. CDR1 is LGHNA, CDR2 YSLEER, per germline. The CDR3 consists of 16 residues.

A few counts support this clonotype. The chain uses TRBV5-1 and TRBJ2-5; 8 bases match TRBD1. Germline V gives CDR1 SGHRS, CDR2 YFSETQ. This CDR3 is 15 amino acids long. V lost 4 bases to trimming and J lost 3 bases; unmatched junction nucleotides: 8. In DNA form, the CDR3 reads TGCGCCAGCAGCCCGCGACAGGGGCTAGAAGAGACCCAGTACTTC. This sequence encodes CASSPRQGLEETQYF.

The chain combines TRBV18 with TRBJ1-5; possibly TRBD1 for D (6 bases). This CDR3 spans 15 amino acids. The germline V and J ends were trimmed by 2 bases and 2 bases, with 10 bases remaining between them. Germline lookup yields CDR1 KGHSH and CDR2 LQKENI. The CDR3 DNA reads TGTGCCAGCTCACCAAGTTCAGGGGGCAATCAGCCCCAGCATTTT. The encoded protein is CASSPSSGGNQPQHF.

A few counts support this clonotype. V usage is TRBV27 and J usage is TRBJ2-7, with 11 bases that match TRBD1. Trimming at V came to 6 bases and at J to 0 bases, leaving 4 bases not matched to a gene. Germline loops: CDR1 MNHEY, CDR2 SMNVEV (reference sequence). The CDR3 extends over 15 amino acids. The CDR3 DNA follows: TGTGCCAGCAGCCCAGGACAGGGGGCCTCCTACGAGCAGTACTTC. Translation: CASSPGQGASYEQYF.

The chain joins TRBV4-1 to TRBJ1-5, with a weak D call TRBD1 (6 bases). CDR1 is MGHRA and CDR2 is YSYEKL in the germline V gene. The CDR3 runs to 16 residues. Trimming took 1 base from V and 1 from J, leaving 11 bases between them. The CDR3 loop is CASSQVGGASNQPQHF. The CDR3 region has the DNA TGCGCCAGCAGCCAAGTCGGGGGGGCGAGCAATCAGCCCCAGCATTTT.

This clonotype was detected a few times. The genes are TRBV6-5 and TRBJ2-3, with 9 bases matching TRBD1. The V and J ends lost 5 bases and 4 bases, in that order; junction bases with no gene match: 10. The germline CDR1 and CDR2 sequences are MNHEY and SVGAGI. This CDR3 comprises 16 residues. The CDR3: CASSRAGTGIPDTQYF. CDR3 DNA: TGTGCCAGCAGTCGCGCCGGGACAGGGATTCCAGATACGCAGTATTTT.

The CDR3 DNA reads as TGCAGTGCTAATGTGGCGGTAGCCTACAATGAGCAGTTCTTC. Translation: CSANVAVAYNEQFF. This rearrangement joins TRBV20-1 to TRBJ2-1; the D is unclear. There are 14 residues in the CDR3. V gave up 4 bases and J gave up 2 bases, with 12 bases separating them. Germline-derived CDR1 and CDR2 are DFQATT and SNEGSKA (reference sequence).

The chain joins TRBV28 to TRBJ2-1; D is uncertain. Germline V gives CDR1 MDHEN, CDR2 SYDVKM. The CDR3 runs to 15 residues. V lost 6 bases to trimming and J lost 0 bases, with 12 bases between them. CDR3 nucleotides: TGTGCCAGCAGCCCCGGTGGGGTCTCCTACAATGAGCAGTTCTTC. This translates into CASSPGGVSYNEQFF.

This chain links TRBV7-9 with TRBJ2-7; 8 positions match TRBD1. V lost 5 bases, J lost 0 bases, and 9 bases stayed unmatched. Germline lookup yields CDR1 SEHNR and CDR2 FQNEAQ (reference sequence). The CDR3 is 16 residues long. The CDR3 spells CASSKQPGTGSYEQYF. CDR3 coding DNA: TGTGCCAGCAGCAAACAACCCGGGACAGGCTCCTACGAGCAGTACTTC.

This clonotype has more than one count but fewer than ten. As DNA, the CDR3 is TGTGCCAGCAGCTACGGGCGGGGGGCACAAGAGACCCAGTACTTC. Protein: CASSYGRGAQETQYF. The chain is built from TRBV7-9 and TRBJ2-5; TRBD2 matches 8 bases. There are 15 residues in the CDR3. The ends lost 4 bases at V and 2 bases at J; junction bases unmatched: 6. Germline loops: CDR1 SEHNR, CDR2 FQNEAQ (reference sequence). Looking up the rest from reference TRBV7-9 and TRBJ2-5 gives the full variable domain: DTGVSQNPRHKITKRGQNVTFRCDPISEHNRLYWYRQTLGQGPEFLTYFQNEAQLEKSRLLSDRFSAERPKGSFSTLEIQRTEQGDSAMYLCASSYGRGAQETQYFGPGTRLLVL.

This clonotype is classed as medium-sized. The rearrangement joins TRBV4-3 to TRBJ1-1; D uncertain. Germline V CDR1 and CDR2: LGHNA, YSLEER. The CDR3 covers 15 residues. Trimming removed 1 base at V and 1 base at J, with 10 bases between. CDR3 residues: CASSQGEVQNTEAFF. The CDR3 nucleotides read TGCGCCAGCAGCCAAGGTGAGGTCCAGAACACTGAAGCTTTCTTT.

The genes are TRBV10-3 and TRBJ2-5, with TRBD2 identical over 7 bases. The CDR3 loop spans 13 amino acids. V shed 3 bases, J shed 5 bases, and the junction held 3 bases outside the gene matches. Germline V lookup: CDR1 ENHRY, CDR2 SYGVKD. In nucleotides, the CDR3 is TGTGCCATCAGTGATGGGAGGGCGGAGACCCAGTACTTC. Its protein is CAISDGRAETQYF.

The V and J genes are TRBV20-1 and TRBJ2-2, with 8 bases matching TRBD1. The CDR3 sequence is 14 residues long. The junction had 3 bases not matched to a gene; V was cut back by 0 bases and J by 6 bases. The V gene's germline CDR1 is DFQATT and CDR2 SNEGSKA (reference sequence). Written as DNA, the CDR3 is TGCAGTGCTAGAGATGGACAGGGAGCCGGGGAGCTGTTTTTT. This sequence encodes CSARDGQGAGELFF.

The table lists this clonotype with a few counts. This chain uses TRBV11-2 with TRBJ2-1, with no clear D. Trimming took 0 bases from V and 6 from J, leaving 15 bases between them. CDR1 is SGHAT, CDR2 FQNNGV, per germline. The CDR3 is 16 residues long. CDR3 protein: CASSLDLVGWTNEQFF. The DNA of the CDR3 is TGTGCCAGCAGCTTAGATCTGGTAGGGTGGACCAATGAGCAGTTCTTC.

This clonotype was counted many times. The genes are TRBV29-1 and TRBJ1-1; 12 positions match TRBD1. Germline CDR1 reads SQVTM; CDR2 reads ANQGSEA. The trim removed 6 bases at V and 4 bases at J, leaving 15 bases unmatched. The CDR3 loop spans 17 amino acids. The CDR3 loop reads CSVPTRRDRGPSTEAFF. The CDR3 region has the DNA TGCAGCGTCCCAACCCGCCGGGACAGGGGGCCTTCCACTGAAGCTTTCTTT.

This clonotype came up a few times. The chain recombines TRBV4-3 with TRBJ1-6; 8 nucleotides align to TRBD1. CDR3 length: 16 residues. After removal of 4 bases from V and 8 bases from J, the junction contained 10 bases not matched to a gene. CDR1 LGHNA and CDR2 YSLEER come from the germline V gene. CDR3: CASSRARQGQYSPLHF. The CDR3 nucleotides are TGCGCCAGCAGCCGGGCGAGACAGGGGCAATATTCACCCCTCCACTTT.

The chain couples TRBV20-1 to TRBJ2-3, with TRBD1 as a possible D gene (5 bases). Trimming left V 6 bases short and J 3 bases short, with 10 bases between. Germline lookup yields CDR1 DFQATT and CDR2 SNEGSKA (reference sequence). This CDR3 spans 12 amino acids. The CDR3 DNA reads TGCAGTGCGGTAGGGGATACAGATACGCAGTATTTT. It translates to CSAVGDTDTQYF.

The V and J genes are TRBV5-1 and TRBJ2-7; possibly TRBD1 or TRBD2 for D (6 bases each). V gave up 1 base and J gave up 0 bases, with 11 bases separating them. Germline-derived CDR1 and CDR2 are SGHRS and YFSETQ. This CDR3 has 15 residues. CDR3: CASSLKGGSSYEQYF. CDR3 DNA: TGCGCCAGCAGCTTGAAAGGGGGGAGCTCCTACGAGCAGTACTTC. The full variable domain, rest sourced from reference TRBV5-1 and TRBJ2-7, is KAGVTQTPRYLIKTRGQQVTLSCSPISGHRSVSWYQQTPGQGLQFLFEYFSETQRNKGNFPGRFSGRQFSNSRSEMNVSTLELGDSALYLCASSLKGGSSYEQYFGPGTRLTVT.

This clonotype occurred a few times. CDR3 coding DNA: TGCAGCGTTGAAGAGTGGTCCCGCTCCTACAATGAGCAGTTCTTC. This gives the protein CSVEEWSRSYNEQFF. The rearrangement joins TRBV29-1 to TRBJ2-1; unclear D gene. This CDR3 spans 15 amino acids. Between the trimmed V and J ends, which lost 0 bases and 0 bases, there was a span of 9 bases. The germline CDR1 and CDR2 sequences are SQVTM and ANQGSEA.